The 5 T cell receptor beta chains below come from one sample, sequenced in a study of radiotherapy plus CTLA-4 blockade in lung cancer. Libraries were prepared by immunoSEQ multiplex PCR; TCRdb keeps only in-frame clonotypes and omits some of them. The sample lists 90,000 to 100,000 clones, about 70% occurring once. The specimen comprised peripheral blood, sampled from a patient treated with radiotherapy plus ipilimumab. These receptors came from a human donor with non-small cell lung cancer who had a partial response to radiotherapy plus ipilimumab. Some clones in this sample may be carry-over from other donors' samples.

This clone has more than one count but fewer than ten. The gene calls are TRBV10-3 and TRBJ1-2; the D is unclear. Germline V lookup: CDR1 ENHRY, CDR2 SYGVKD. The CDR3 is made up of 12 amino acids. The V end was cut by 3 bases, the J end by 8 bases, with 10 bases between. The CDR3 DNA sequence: TGTGCCATCAGTGAATCCACTTACGGCTACACCTTC. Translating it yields CAISESTYGYTF.

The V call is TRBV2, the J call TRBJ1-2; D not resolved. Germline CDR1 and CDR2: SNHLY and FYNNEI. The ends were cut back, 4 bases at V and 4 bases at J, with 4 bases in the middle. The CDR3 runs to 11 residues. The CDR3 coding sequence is TGTGCCAGCAGTGCGGTCTATGGCTACACCTTC. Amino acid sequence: CASSAVYGYTF.

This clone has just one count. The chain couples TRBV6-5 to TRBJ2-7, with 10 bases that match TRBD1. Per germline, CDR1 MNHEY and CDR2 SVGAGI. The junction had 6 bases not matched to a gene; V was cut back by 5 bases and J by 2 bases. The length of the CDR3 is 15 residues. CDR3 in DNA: TGTGCCAGCAGTGTGGACAGGGGGGGAACCTACGAGCAGTACTTC. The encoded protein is CASSVDRGGTYEQYF.

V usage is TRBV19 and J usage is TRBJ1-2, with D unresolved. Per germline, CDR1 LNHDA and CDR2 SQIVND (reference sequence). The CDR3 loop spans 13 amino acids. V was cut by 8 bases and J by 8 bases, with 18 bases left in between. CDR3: CASLDIASFGYTF. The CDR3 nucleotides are TGTGCCAGTCTTGACATCGCGTCTTTCGGCTACACCTTC.

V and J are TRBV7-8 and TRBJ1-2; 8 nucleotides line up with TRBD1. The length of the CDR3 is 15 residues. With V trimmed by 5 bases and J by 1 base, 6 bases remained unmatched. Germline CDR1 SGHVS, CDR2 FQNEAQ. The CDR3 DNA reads TGTGCCAGCAGCACGGCAGGGGGCTATAACTATGGCTACACCTTC. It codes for CASSTAGGYNYGYTF.